This is a list of T cell receptor beta chains from one sample in a study of early T cells in non-severe SARS-CoV-2 infection. MiXCR, applied by TCRdb to the 5' RACE reads, yields one record per CDR3 protein. Here the sample spans tens of thousands of distinct CDR3 sequences, 5.5% to 8% being singletons. Sequencing input: whole blood. The receptors were sampled from an adult who was a healthcare worker with PCR-confirmed SARS-CoV-2 infection or an uninfected control (not recorded which). CDR3s include the opening cysteine and the closing phenylalanine or tryptophan. D genes are given only for firm matches. A clone size is listed for some rows: how often the clone was seen (once, few, many), or a class if it is expanded.

TRBV2,.,TRBJ2-1,many,CASREYRANEQFF,TGTGCCAGCAGGGAATATAGGGCTAATGAGCAGTTCTTC
TRBV29-1,.,TRBJ2-3,many,CSVAYLKFTDTQYF,TGCAGCGTTGCATACTTGAAATTCACAGATACGCAGTATTTT
TRBV5-1,TRBD2,TRBJ2-7,many,CASSLRPGLVYEQYF,TGCGCCAGCAGCTTACGCCCGGGACTAGTGTACGAGCAGTACTTC
TRBV5-1,TRBD1,TRBJ2-3,many,CASRPLTGVTDTQYF,TGCGCCAGTAGACCATTGACAGGGGTAACAGATACGCAGTATTTT
TRBV5-4,.,TRBJ2-7,many,CASSAKDHIYEQYF,TGTGCCAGCAGCGCGAAAGACCATATCTACGAGCAGTACTTC
TRBV5-1,.,TRBJ2-7,few,CASSGAYEQYF,TGCGCCAGCAGCGGAGCCTACGAGCAGTACTTC
TRBV20-1,.,TRBJ2-7,medium-sized,CSARDGDSEQYF,TGCAGTGCTAGAGATGGGGATAGCGAGCAGTACTTC
TRBV28,.,TRBJ1-5,many,CASSLGGSGGGNQPQHF,TGTGCCAGCAGTTTGGGCGGTTCCGGGGGCGGCAATCAGCCCCAGCATTTT
TRBV12-3/TRBV12-4,.,TRBJ1-1,.,CASTGLRGTEAFF,TGTGCCAGCACCGGTTTAAGGGGCACTGAAGCTTTCTTT
TRBV25-1,TRBD1,TRBJ1-6,few,CASGNRGSSPLHF,TGTGCCAGCGGAAACAGGGGCTCTTCACCCCTCCACTTT
TRBV6-2/TRBV6-3,TRBD1,TRBJ2-7,many,CASKAGTGVYEQYF,TGTGCCAGCAAAGCCGGGACAGGGGTGTACGAGCAGTACTTC
TRBV20-1,.,TRBJ2-5,many,CSARDGGRETQYF,TGCAGTGCTAGGGATGGAGGAAGAGAGACCCAGTACTTC
TRBV5-5,TRBD2,TRBJ2-7,many,CASSLVRRGLAGEEQYF,TGTGCCAGCAGCTTGGTGCGGAGGGGACTAGCTGGGGAGGAGCAGTACTTC
TRBV6-2/TRBV6-3,.,TRBJ2-5,many,CASSPIQQRGTQYF,TGTGCCAGCAGCCCTATTCAGCAAAGGGGGACCCAGTACTTC
TRBV20-1,TRBD1,TRBJ1-4,many,CSAYRTGVEKLFF,TGCAGTGCCTACCGGACAGGCGTCGAAAAACTGTTTTTT
TRBV6-1,TRBD2,TRBJ2-7,many,CALKGSGNGEQYF,TGTGCCCTCAAGGGAAGCGGGAACGGGGAGCAGTACTTC
TRBV20-1,.,TRBJ1-5,.,CSAREQGLYSNQPQHF,TGCAGTGCTAGGGAGCAGGGACTTTATAGCAATCAGCCCCAGCATTTT
TRBV20-1,.,TRBJ2-6,.,CSSDARGTGGSGANVLTF,TGCAGTTCAGACGCTAGGGGGACGGGAGGCTCTGGGGCCAACGTCCTGACTTTC
TRBV10-3,.,TRBJ1-6,many,CAISESRTRNNSPLHF,TGTGCCATCAGTGAGTCACGGACAAGAAATAATTCACCCCTCCACTTT
TRBV9,TRBD1,TRBJ2-3,many,CASSVEGAGSTDTQYF,TGTGCCAGCAGCGTAGAGGGGGCCGGGAGCACAGATACGCAGTATTTT
TRBV20-1,TRBD2,TRBJ2-7,.,CSANTGGPDEQYF,TGCAGTGCTAACACGGGAGGGCCAGACGAGCAGTACTTC
TRBV3-1,TRBD1,TRBJ1-5,many,CASGTGGLGNQPQHF,TGTGCCAGCGGGACAGGGGGCCTGGGCAATCAGCCCCAGCATTTT
TRBV10-2,.,TRBJ2-7,.,CASSEGGYEQYF,TGCGCCAGCAGTGAGGGGGGCTACGAGCAGTACTTC
TRBV28,.,TRBJ2-7,.,CASSLTAGYEQYF,TGTGCCAGCAGTTTAACGGCGGGCTACGAGCAGTACTTC
TRBV5-4,.,TRBJ2-1,many,CASSLAYAVVGGQHEQFF,TGTGCCAGCAGCTTGGCTTATGCAGTCGTGGGAGGACAGCATGAGCAGTTCTTC
TRBV18,.,TRBJ2-5,many,CASSPTETQYF,TGTGCCAGCTCACCAACCGAGACCCAGTACTTC
TRBV5-7,.,TRBJ1-1,many,CAGPTGAGDTEAFF,TGTGCCGGTCCAACCGGGGCAGGGGACACTGAAGCTTTCTTT
TRBV7-2,TRBD2,TRBJ2-1,.,CASSSWTSGNNEQFF,TGTGCCAGCAGCTCCTGGACTAGCGGTAACAATGAGCAGTTCTTC
TRBV6-2/TRBV6-3,.,TRBJ2-5,.,CASSAGFRGETQYF,TGTGCCAGCAGTGCTGGGTTCCGAGGGGAGACCCAGTACTTC
TRBV7-2,.,TRBJ2-3,few,CASSPKMGTDTQYF,TGTGCCAGCAGCCCCAAGATGGGGACAGATACGCAGTATTTT
TRBV7-2,.,TRBJ1-2,many,CASSPFRVYGYTF,TGTGCCAGCAGCCCATTCAGGGTCTATGGCTACACCTTC
TRBV12-3/TRBV12-4,TRBD1,TRBJ1-2,many,CASSLTGGYGYTF,TGTGCCAGCAGTTTGACAGGGGGCTATGGCTACACCTTC
TRBV4-1,TRBD2,TRBJ2-3,many,CASSQVPGLAGGDDTQYF,TGCGCCAGCAGCCAAGTCCCAGGACTAGCGGGAGGAGATGATACGCAGTATTTT
TRBV20-1,.,TRBJ1-2,few,CSARDRGKSGYTF,TGCAGTGCTAGAGATCGTGGGAAGAGTGGCTACACCTTC
TRBV27,.,TRBJ1-5,.,CASSEGETQHF,TGTGCCAGCAGTGAAGGGGAGACCCAGCATTTT
TRBV4-3,TRBD1,TRBJ1-1,many,CASSPGQGALLNTEAFF,TGCGCCAGCAGCCCTGGACAGGGGGCCTTATTGAACACTGAAGCTTTCTTT
TRBV28,.,TRBJ2-1,many,CASSQSSYNEQFF,TGTGCCAGCAGTCAATCTAGCTACAATGAGCAGTTCTTC
TRBV7-2,TRBD2,TRBJ2-1,few,CASRSSGTLNEQFF,TGTGCCAGCAGGTCTAGCGGGACTCTCAATGAGCAGTTCTTC
TRBV29-1,.,TRBJ2-2,many,CSVVPQANTGELFF,TGCAGCGTTGTGCCCCAGGCTAACACCGGGGAGCTGTTTTTT
TRBV9,TRBD2,TRBJ2-2,.,CASTQTSGVTGELFF,TGTGCCAGCACCCAGACTAGCGGGGTCACCGGGGAGCTGTTTTTT
TRBV30,.,TRBJ2-7,many,CAWSSPLLEQYF,TGTGCCTGGAGTTCTCCGCTCCTGGAGCAGTACTTC
TRBV29-1,.,TRBJ1-1,many,CSVAGQPNTEAFF,TGCAGCGTCGCCGGACAGCCGAACACTGAAGCTTTCTTT
TRBV7-2,TRBD1,TRBJ1-5,few,CASSLWGQANQPQHF,TGTGCCAGCAGCTTATGGGGACAGGCCAATCAGCCCCAGCATTTT
TRBV28,.,TRBJ2-1,medium-sized,CASSPVGGRYEQFF,TGTGCCAGCAGCCCCGTGGGGGGGCGTTATGAGCAGTTCTTC
TRBV3-1,TRBD1,TRBJ2-7,many,CASSLHPGTGGVGDYEQYF,TGTGCCAGCAGTCTACATCCCGGGACAGGGGGCGTAGGGGATTACGAGCAGTACTTC
TRBV18,TRBD1,TRBJ1-6,few,CASSPRRDRENSPLHF,TGTGCCAGCTCACCAAGGCGGGACAGGGAAAATTCACCCCTCCACTTT
TRBV20-1,.,TRBJ2-1,medium-sized,CSVPPATVSYNEQFF,TGCAGTGTTCCCCCCGCCACAGTGTCCTACAATGAGCAGTTCTTC
TRBV7-8,TRBD1,TRBJ2-7,medium-sized,CASSLGTGVKEQYF,TGTGCCAGCAGCTTAGGGACAGGGGTGAAGGAGCAGTACTTC
TRBV2,.,TRBJ2-7,many,CASSSDSYEQYF,TGTGCCAGCAGTAGTGACAGTTACGAGCAGTACTTC
TRBV7-6,TRBD1,TRBJ2-1,many,CASSLEGQENNEQFF,TGTGCCAGCAGCTTAGAGGGACAGGAAAACAATGAGCAGTTCTTC
TRBV15,.,TRBJ1-2,.,CATSRDAKEGGYTF,TGTGCCACCAGCAGAGATGCGAAAGAAGGTGGCTACACCTTC
TRBV20-1,TRBD1,TRBJ2-5,few,CSAGDRGLIETQYF,TGCAGTGCTGGAGACAGGGGCCTGATTGAGACCCAGTACTTC
TRBV6-5,TRBD2,TRBJ2-7,many,CASSQGLAGSYEQYF,TGTGCCAGCAGTCAGGGACTAGCGGGGTCCTACGAGCAGTACTTC